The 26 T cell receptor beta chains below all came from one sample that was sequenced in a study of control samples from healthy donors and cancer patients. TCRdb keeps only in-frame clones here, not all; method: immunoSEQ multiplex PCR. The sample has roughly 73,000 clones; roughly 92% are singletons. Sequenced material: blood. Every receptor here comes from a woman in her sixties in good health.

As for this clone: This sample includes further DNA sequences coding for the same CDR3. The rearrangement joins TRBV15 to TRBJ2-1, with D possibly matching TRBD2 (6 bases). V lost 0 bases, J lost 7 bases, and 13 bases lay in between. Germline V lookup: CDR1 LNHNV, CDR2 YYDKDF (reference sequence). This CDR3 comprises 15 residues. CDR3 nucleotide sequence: TGTGCCACCAGCAGAGATCCGGGAGTTTATAATGAGCAGTTCTTC. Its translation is CATSRDPGVYNEQFF.

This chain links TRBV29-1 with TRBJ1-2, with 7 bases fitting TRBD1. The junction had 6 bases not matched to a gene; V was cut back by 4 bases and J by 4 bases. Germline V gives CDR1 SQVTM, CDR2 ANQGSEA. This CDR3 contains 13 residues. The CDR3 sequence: CSVAGTASYGYTF. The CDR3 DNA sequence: TGCAGCGTTGCCGGGACAGCCTCCTATGGCTACACCTTC.

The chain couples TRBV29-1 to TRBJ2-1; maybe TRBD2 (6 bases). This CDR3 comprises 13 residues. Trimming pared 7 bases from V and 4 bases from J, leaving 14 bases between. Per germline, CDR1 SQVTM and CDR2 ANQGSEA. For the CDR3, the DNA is TGCAGCGCCGGGGAGGCGGGGTACAATGAGCAGTTCTTC. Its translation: CSAGEAGYNEQFF.

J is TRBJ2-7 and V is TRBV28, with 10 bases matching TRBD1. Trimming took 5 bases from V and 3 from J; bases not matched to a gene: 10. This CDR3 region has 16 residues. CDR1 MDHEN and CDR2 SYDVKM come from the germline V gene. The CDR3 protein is CASSRQRGQGFYEQYF. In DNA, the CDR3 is TGTGCCAGCAGTCGCCAAAGGGGACAGGGGTTCTACGAGCAGTACTTC.

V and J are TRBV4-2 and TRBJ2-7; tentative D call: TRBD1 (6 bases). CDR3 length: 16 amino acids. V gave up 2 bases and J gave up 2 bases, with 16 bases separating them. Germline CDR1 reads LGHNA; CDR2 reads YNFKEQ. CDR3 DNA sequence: TGTGCCAGCAGCCAAACACAGGGTTTTACGACCTACGAGCAGTACTTC. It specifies CASSQTQGFTTYEQYF.

For the CDR3, the DNA is TGTGCCAGCAGACCCGACCCCGCCCAAGAGCAGTTCTTC. Translated: CASRPDPAQEQFF. The chain uses TRBV2 and TRBJ2-1, with D unresolved. This CDR3 is 13 amino acids long. V was pared by 6 bases and J by 10 bases, with 16 bases between. The germline gives CDR1 SNHLY, CDR2 FYNNEI.

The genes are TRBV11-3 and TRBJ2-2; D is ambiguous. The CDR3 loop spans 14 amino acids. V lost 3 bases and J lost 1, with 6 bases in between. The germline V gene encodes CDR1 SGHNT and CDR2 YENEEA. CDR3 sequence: CASSFKENTGELFF. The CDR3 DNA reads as TGTGCCAGCAGCTTTAAAGAGAACACCGGGGAGCTGTTTTTT. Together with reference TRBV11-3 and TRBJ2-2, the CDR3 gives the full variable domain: EAGVVQSPRYKIIEKKQPVAFWCNPISGHNTLYWYLQNLGQGPELLIRYENEEAVDDSQLPKDRFSAERLKGVDSTLKIQPAELGDSAVYLCASSFKENTGELFFGEGSRLTVL.

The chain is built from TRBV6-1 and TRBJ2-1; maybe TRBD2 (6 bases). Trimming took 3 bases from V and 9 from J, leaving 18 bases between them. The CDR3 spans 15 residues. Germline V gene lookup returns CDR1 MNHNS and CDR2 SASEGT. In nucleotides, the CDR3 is TGTGCCAGCAGTGAGCGGAGCCTACTGGGGGGTGAGCAGTTCTTC. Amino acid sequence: CASSERSLLGGEQFF.

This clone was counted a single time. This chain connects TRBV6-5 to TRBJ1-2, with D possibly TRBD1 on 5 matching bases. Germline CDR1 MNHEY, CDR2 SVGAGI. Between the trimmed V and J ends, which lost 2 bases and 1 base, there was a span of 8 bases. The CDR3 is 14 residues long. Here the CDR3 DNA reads TGTGCCAGCAGTTACGGCAGGGTTAACTATGGCTACACCTTC. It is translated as CASSYGRVNYGYTF.

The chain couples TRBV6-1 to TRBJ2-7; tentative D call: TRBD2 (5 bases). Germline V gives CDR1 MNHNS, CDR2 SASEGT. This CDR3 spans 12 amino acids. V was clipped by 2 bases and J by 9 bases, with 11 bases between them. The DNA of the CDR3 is TGTGCCAGCAGTGAAATAAGGACTGGGCAGTACTTC. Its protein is CASSEIRTGQYF.

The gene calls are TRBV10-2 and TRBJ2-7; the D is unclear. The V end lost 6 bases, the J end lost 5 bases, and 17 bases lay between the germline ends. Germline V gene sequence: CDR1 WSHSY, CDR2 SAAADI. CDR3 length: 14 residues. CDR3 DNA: TGCGCCAGCAGAGGGCCTTCTGCCTTCCACGAGCAGTACTTC. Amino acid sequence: CASRGPSAFHEQYF.

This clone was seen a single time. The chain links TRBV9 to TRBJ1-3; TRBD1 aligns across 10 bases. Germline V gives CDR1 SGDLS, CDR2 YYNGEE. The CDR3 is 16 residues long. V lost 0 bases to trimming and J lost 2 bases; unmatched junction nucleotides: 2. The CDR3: CASSVADRGTGNTIYF. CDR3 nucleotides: TGTGCCAGCAGCGTAGCGGACAGGGGGACTGGAAACACCATATATTTT.

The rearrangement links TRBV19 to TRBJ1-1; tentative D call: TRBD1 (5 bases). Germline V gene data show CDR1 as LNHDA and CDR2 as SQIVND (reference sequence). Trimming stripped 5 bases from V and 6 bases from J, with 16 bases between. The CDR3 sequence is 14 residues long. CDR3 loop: CASSSGILYAEAFF. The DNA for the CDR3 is TGTGCCAGTAGTTCAGGGATCCTATACGCTGAAGCTTTCTTT.

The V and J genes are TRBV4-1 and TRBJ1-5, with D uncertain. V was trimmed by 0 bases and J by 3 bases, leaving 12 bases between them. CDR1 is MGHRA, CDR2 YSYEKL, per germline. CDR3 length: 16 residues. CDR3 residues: CASSQDLRAFNQPQHF. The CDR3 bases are TGCGCCAGCAGCCAAGATCTTAGGGCTTTCAATCAGCCCCAGCATTTT.

In nucleotides, the CDR3 is TGCGCCAGCAGCCTGGTGGGACAGCCATTATATGGCTACACCTTC. Translating it yields CASSLVGQPLYGYTF. V gene TRBV5-1 combines with J gene TRBJ1-2, with 7 bases identical to TRBD1. Germline trimming cut 4 bases from V and 5 bases from J; bases unmatched to any gene: 11. The CDR3 totals 15 residues. CDR1 is SGHRS, CDR2 YFSETQ, per germline.

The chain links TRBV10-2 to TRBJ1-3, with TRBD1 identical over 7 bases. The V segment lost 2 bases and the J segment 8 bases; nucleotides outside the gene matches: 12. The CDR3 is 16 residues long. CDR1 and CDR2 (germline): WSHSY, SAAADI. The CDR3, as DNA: TGCGCCAGCAGTGAGATGGACAGGCTGGGGAAAGACACCATATATTTT. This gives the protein CASSEMDRLGKDTIYF.

This CDR3 is CASSLGGSTDTQYF. The CDR3 DNA sequence: TGTGCCAGCTCGTTGGGGGGGAGCACAGATACGCAGTATTTT. V is TRBV6-6 and J is TRBJ2-3; 7 nucleotides align to TRBD2. The trim removed 8 bases at V and 0 bases at J, leaving 5 bases unmatched. This CDR3 has 14 residues. The germline CDR1 and CDR2 sequences are MNHNY and SVGAGI (reference sequence).

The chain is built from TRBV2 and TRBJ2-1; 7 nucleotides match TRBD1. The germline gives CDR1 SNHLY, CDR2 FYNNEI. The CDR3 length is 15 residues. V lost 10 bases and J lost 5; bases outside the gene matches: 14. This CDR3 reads CATRTGTDSNNEQFF. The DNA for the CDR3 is TGTGCCACCAGGACCGGGACAGACTCAAACAATGAGCAGTTCTTC.

The CDR3, as DNA: TGTGCCAGCAGTGAACCGGGTGGGACAGATCAAGAGACCCAGTACTTC. Translation gives CASSEPGGTDQETQYF. The rearrangement links TRBV6-1 to TRBJ2-5; 7 nucleotides align to TRBD1. Germline V gives CDR1 MNHNS, CDR2 SASEGT. The CDR3 is 16 residues long. V was clipped by 2 bases and J by 2 bases; unmatched bases: 8.

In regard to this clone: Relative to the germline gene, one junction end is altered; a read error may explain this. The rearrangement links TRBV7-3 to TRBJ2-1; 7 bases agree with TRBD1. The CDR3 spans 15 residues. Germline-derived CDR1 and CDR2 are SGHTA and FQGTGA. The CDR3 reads CASSLQQGSYNEQFF. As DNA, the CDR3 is TGTGCTAGCAGCTTACAACAGGGGTCCTACAATGAGCAGTTCTTC.

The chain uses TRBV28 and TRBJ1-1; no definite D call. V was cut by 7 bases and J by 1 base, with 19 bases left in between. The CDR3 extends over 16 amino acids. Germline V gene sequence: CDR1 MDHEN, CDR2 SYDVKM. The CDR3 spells CASTPVGAGRNTEAFF. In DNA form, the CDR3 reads TGTGCCAGCACCCCCGTAGGTGCGGGAAGGAACACTGAAGCTTTCTTT.

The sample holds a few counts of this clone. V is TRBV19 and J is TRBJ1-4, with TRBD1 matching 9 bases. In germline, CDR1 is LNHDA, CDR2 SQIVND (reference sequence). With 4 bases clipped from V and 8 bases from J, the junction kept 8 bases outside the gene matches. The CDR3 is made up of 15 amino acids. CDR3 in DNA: TGTGCCAGTAGTAGGAGGGACAGGGTTCGCGAAAAACTGTTTTTT. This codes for CASSRRDRVREKLFF.

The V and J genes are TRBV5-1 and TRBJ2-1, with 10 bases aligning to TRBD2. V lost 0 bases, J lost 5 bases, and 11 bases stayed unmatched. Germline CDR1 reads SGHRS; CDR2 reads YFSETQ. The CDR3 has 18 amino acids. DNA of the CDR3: TGCGCCAGCAGCTTGGGAGATAGCGGGAGGCTACGAGACAATGAGCAGTTCTTC. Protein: CASSLGDSGRLRDNEQFF.

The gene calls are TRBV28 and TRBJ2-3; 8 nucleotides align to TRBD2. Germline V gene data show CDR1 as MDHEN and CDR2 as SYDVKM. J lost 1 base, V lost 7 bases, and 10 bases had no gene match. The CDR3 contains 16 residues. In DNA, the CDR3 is TGTGCCAGCACTACCCAGGTAGCGGGACGCACAGATACGCAGTATTTT. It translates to CASTTQVAGRTDTQYF.

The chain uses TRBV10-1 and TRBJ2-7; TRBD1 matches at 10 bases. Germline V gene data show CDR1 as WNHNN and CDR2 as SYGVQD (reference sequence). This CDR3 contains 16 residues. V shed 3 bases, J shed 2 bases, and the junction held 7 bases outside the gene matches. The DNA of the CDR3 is TGCGCCAGCAGTGATGGGACCGGACAGGGGGCCTACGAGCAGTACTTC. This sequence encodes CASSDGTGQGAYEQYF.

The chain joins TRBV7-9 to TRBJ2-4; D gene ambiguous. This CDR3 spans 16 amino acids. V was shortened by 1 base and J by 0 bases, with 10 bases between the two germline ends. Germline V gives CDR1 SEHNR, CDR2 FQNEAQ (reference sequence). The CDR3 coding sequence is TGTGCCAGCAGCTTAGACGGACCTGTAGCCAAAAACATTCAGTACTTC. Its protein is CASSLDGPVAKNIQYF.